The 7 T cell receptor beta chains given below trace back to one sample, sequenced in a study of CD8+ T cells in alopecia areata (dated by TCRdb to 2016 to 2019). The library relied on the immunoSEQ multiplex PCR assay. RNA was extracted from all samples and reverse transcribed into cDNA as template for TCR sequencing. TCRdb provides this immuneACCESS table in a form limited to in-frame rearrangements. Some clones are lacking; in checked studies, under half of them reflect an unresolved V gene, and why the rest are absent is not known. Across this sample there are a few hundred thousand clones, with 60% seen only once. The ten most abundant clones make up 0.75% to 0.95% of the sample. Per the publication, the treatment or condition label means: oral pan-JAK inhibitor, 5-10 mg twice daily. Sequenced material: CD4+ T cells sorted from blood, taken around week 54, from a patient treated with tofacitinib. All receptors derive from a human donor with alopecia areata.

The gene calls are TRBV5-6 and TRBJ2-7; D gene unclear. Trimming shortened V by 0 bases and J by 3 bases, and 13 bases separated the two germline ends. CDR1 is SGHDT and CDR2 is YYEEEE in the germline V gene. The CDR3 totals 15 residues. CDR3 sequence: CASSLDDLQVYEQYF. The CDR3 DNA is TGTGCCAGCAGCTTGGACGACCTCCAGGTCTACGAGCAGTACTTC.

This clone was detected only a few times. Distinct nucleotide sequences in the sample also encode this CDR3. This chain links TRBV29-1 with TRBJ2-5; 7 positions match TRBD1. Germline V gene sequence: CDR1 SQVTM, CDR2 ANQGSEA. This CDR3 has 11 residues. The J segment lost 2 bases and the V segment lost 7 bases, leaving 1 base of the junction unmatched. The CDR3 sequence: CSGGQQETQYF. CDR3 sequence (DNA): TGCAGCGGGGGACAGCAAGAGACCCAGTACTTC.

This clone was seen more than once but under ten times. The chain is built from TRBV14 and TRBJ2-3; no reliable D call. Per the germline V gene, CDR1 is SGHDN and CDR2 is FVKESK. Between the trimmed V and J ends, which lost 0 bases and 4 bases, there was a span of 5 bases. The CDR3 sequence is 13 residues long. CDR3 nucleotide sequence: TGTGCCAGCAGCCAAGATATGGCAGATACGCAGTATTTT. This gives the protein CASSQDMADTQYF. The full variable domain, rest sourced from reference TRBV14 and TRBJ2-3, is EAGVTQFPSHSVIEKGQTVTLRCDPISGHDNLYWYRRVMGKEIKFLLHFVKESKQDESGMPNNRFLAERTGGTYSTLKVQPAELEDSGVYFCASSQDMADTQYFGPGTRLTVL.

The CDR3: CASVISGGKTQYF. The CDR3 DNA is TGTGCTAGTGTTATCAGCGGGGGGAAGACCCAGTACTTC. The chain uses TRBV12-5 and TRBJ2-5, with 9 nucleotides matching TRBD2. This CDR3 has 13 amino acids. With 7 bases clipped from V and 6 bases from J, the junction kept 6 bases outside the gene matches. The germline gives CDR1 LGHNT, CDR2 FRNRAP.

In its sample, this clone was seen a few times. The chain uses TRBV2 and TRBJ2-7; 7 nucleotides align to TRBD2. The CDR3 length is 13 residues. Germline CDR1 and CDR2: SNHLY and FYNNEI. V gave up 3 bases and J gave up 4 bases; unmatched junction bases: 3. In nucleotides, the CDR3 is TGTGCCAGCAGTGAGCAAGCGGGATACGAGCAGTACTTC. This sequence encodes CASSEQAGYEQYF.

The table lists this clone with a few counts. The chain uses TRBV7-2 and TRBJ1-2; D is uncertain. The germline CDR1 and CDR2 sequences are SGHTA and FQGNSA. This CDR3 contains 13 residues. Trimming cost V 5 bases and J 4 bases, with 11 bases left between them. CDR3 DNA: TGTGCCAGCAGCCCGGACGCAAGCTATGGCTACACCTTC. Its translation: CASSPDASYGYTF.

The chain has TRBV29-1 and TRBJ2-5; D gene ambiguous. V lost 7 bases, J lost 4 bases, and 16 bases lay in between. The CDR3 runs 13 residues. Per the germline V gene, CDR1 is SQVTM and CDR2 is ANQGSEA. In nucleotides, the CDR3 is TGCAGCGCCGGAAGACCCAATGGAGAGACCCAGTACTTC. This codes for CSAGRPNGETQYF.